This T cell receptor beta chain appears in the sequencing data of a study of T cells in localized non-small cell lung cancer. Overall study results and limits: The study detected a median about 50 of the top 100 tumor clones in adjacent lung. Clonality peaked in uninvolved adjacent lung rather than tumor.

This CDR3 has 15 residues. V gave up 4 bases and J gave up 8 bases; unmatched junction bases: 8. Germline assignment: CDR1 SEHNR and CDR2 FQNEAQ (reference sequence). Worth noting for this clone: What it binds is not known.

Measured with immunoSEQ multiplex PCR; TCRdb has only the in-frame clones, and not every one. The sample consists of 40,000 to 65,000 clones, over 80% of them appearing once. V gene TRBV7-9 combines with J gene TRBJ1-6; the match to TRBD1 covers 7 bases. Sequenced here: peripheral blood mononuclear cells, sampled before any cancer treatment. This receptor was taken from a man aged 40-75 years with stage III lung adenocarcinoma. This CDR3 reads CASSSSDRAYSPLHF. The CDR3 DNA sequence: TGTGCCAGCAGCTCGAGCGACAGGGCATATTCACCCCTCCACTTT.